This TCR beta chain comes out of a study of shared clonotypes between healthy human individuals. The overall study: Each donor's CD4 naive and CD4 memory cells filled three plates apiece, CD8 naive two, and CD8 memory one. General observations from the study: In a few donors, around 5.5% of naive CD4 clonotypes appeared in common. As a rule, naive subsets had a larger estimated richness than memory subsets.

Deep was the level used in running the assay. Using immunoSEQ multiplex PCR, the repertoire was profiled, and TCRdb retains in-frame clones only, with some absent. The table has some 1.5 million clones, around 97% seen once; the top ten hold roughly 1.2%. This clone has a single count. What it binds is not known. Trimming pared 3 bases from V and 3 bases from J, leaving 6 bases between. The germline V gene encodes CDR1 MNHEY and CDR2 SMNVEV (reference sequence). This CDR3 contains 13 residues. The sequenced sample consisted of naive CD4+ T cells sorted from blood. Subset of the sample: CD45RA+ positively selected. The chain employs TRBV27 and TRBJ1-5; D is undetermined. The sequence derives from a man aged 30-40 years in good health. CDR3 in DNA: TGTGCCAGCAGTTTTAAAAACAATCAGCCCCAGCATTTT. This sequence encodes CASSFKNNQPQHF.